The clone carrying this T cell receptor (beta chain) has a single count. This sample is drawn from a study of blood T cell repertoires in COVID-19. Study-wide background: Some COVID-19 samples were acute and others convalescent; all came from the United States, Italy and Spain. Sources were T cells, B-cell-depleted T cells, or PBMCs; the material itself was cDNA or gDNA.

Original handling: Estimation of nucleated cell counts was performed using reference gene primer amplification. Produced via immunoSEQ multiplex PCR; TCRdb's table is partial and in-frame only. The V and J calls and clone size were taken over from that table, and D and trimming were inferred from the DNA. The profile shows some 300,000 clones, around 89% of them singletons. This CDR3 has 13 residues. The germline V gene has CDR1 SEHNR and CDR2 FQNEAQ (reference sequence). Trimming removed 0 bases at V and 3 bases at J, with 5 bases between. Seattle's cohort entered during active infection and was followed longitudinally.

The sequenced sample consisted of peripheral blood. The gene calls are TRBV7-9 and TRBJ2-5; D gene unclear. This TCR was sampled from a woman in her fifties or sixties with COVID-19, enrolled during active disease. The CDR3 region has the DNA TGTGCCAGCAGCTTAGCCGCGGAAGAGACCCAGTACTTC. Its protein is CASSLAAEETQYF. Combining the CDR3 with reference TRBV7-9 and TRBJ2-5 gives the whole variable domain DTGVSQNPRHKITKRGQNVTFRCDPISEHNRLYWYRQTLGQGPEFLTYFQNEAQLEKSRLLSDRFSAERPKGSFSTLEIQRTEQGDSAMYLCASSLAAEETQYFGPGTRLLVL.